The 26 T cell receptor beta chains in this list originate from one sample, sequenced in a study of blood T cell repertoires in COVID-19 (dated by TCRdb to 2019 to 2021). Library construction relied on the immunoSEQ multiplex PCR assay. TCRdb took this table from immuneACCESS and kept in-frame rearrangements with V and J called. Such tables lack part of the clones; where checked against another copy, unresolved V genes explain under half of the gap, and the rest is unexplained. Here the sample has under 250,000 clones; 80% to 85% occur a single time. The ten largest make up about 5% of the sample. Sequenced: peripheral blood. All receptors derive from a woman aged 70-85 years with COVID-19, enrolled during active disease.

The rearrangement links TRBV19 to TRBJ1-5, with D possibly being TRBD1 (6 bases). The V gene lost 4 bases and the J gene lost 4 bases, with 14 bases spanning the gap. Germline V lookup: CDR1 LNHDA, CDR2 SQIVND (reference sequence). This CDR3 is built from 15 residues. This chain's CDR3 is CASSRAWTANQPQHF. The CDR3 DNA reads TGTGCCAGTAGTAGGGCTTGGACAGCAAATCAGCCCCAGCATTTT.

The chain has TRBV21-1 and TRBJ2-7; the table names TRBD2, a call not compared with the DNA. TRBV21-1 is flagged as a pseudogene. This CDR3 has 14 amino acids. DNA for the CDR3: TGTGCCAGCAGCTCCAGGGGAGGGCCCTACGAGCAATACTTC. This sequence encodes CASSSRGGPYEQYF.

A few counts support this clone. In DNA form, the CDR3 reads TGTGCCAGCAGCAAATTCGGGGCTAGCGGGACTTACGAGCAGTACTTC. The encoded protein is CASSKFGASGTYEQYF. V usage is TRBV7-8 and J usage is TRBJ2-7, with 9 bases matching TRBD2. The trim removed 5 bases at V and 4 bases at J, leaving 12 bases unmatched. From germline, CDR1 is SGHVS and CDR2 FQNEAQ. The CDR3 is made up of 16 amino acids. Looking up the rest from reference TRBV7-8 and TRBJ2-7 gives the full variable domain: GAGVSQSPRYKVAKRGQDVALRCDPISGHVSLFWYQQALGQGPEFLTYFQNEAQLDKSGLPSDRFFAERPEGSVSTLKIQRTQQEDSAVYLCASSKFGASGTYEQYFGPGTRLTVT.

This chain connects TRBV30 to TRBJ1-5, with 9 bases matching TRBD1. The V gene's germline CDR1 is GTSNPN and CDR2 SVGIG (reference sequence). V shed 5 bases, J shed 3 bases, and the junction held 2 bases outside the gene matches. The CDR3 sequence is 13 residues long. CDR3 amino acids: CAWGTGSNQPQHF. The CDR3 DNA is TGTGCCTGGGGGACAGGGTCCAATCAGCCCCAGCATTTT.

The chain uses TRBV2 and TRBJ1-3, with unresolved D. The CDR3 loop spans 15 amino acids. The V gene lost 3 bases and the J gene lost 5 bases, with 14 bases spanning the gap. CDR1 is SNHLY, CDR2 FYNNEI, per germline. The CDR3 DNA reads as TGTGCCAGCAGTGATAGTTTTGGGCAGCGAAACACCATATATTTT. Translating it yields CASSDSFGQRNTIYF. Full variable domain (missing parts from reference TRBV2 and TRBJ1-3): EPEVTQTPSHQVTQMGQEVILRCVPISNHLYFYWYRQILGQKVEFLVSFYNNEISEKSEIFDDQFSVERPDGSNFTLKIRSTKLEDSAMYFCASSDSFGQRNTIYFGEGSWLTVV.

The gene calls are TRBV5-4 and TRBJ2-7, with 8 bases matching TRBD2. The CDR3 is 16 residues long. V shed 3 bases, J shed 7 bases, and the junction held 15 bases outside the gene matches. Germline CDR1 and CDR2: SGHNT and YYREEE (reference sequence). The CDR3 nucleotides are TGTGCCAGCAGCTCGAAAAGCGGGAGCTCCTCTCGGGAGCAGTACTTC. Protein: CASSSKSGSSSREQYF.

This clone has only a few counts. V is TRBV3-1 (or the pseudogene TRBV3-2) and J is TRBJ1-4, with 8 positions matching TRBD1. Germline CDR1 and CDR2: LGHDT and YNNKEL (reference sequence). V gave up 3 bases and J gave up 13 bases; unmatched junction bases: 10. This CDR3 is built from 14 residues. CDR3 sequence (DNA): TGTGCCAGCAGCCATGGCAGGGGGCAGGCAGTACTGTTTTTT. This codes for CASSHGRGQAVLFF.

The V call is TRBV19, the J call TRBJ2-2; 10 nucleotides match TRBD2. This CDR3 comprises 17 residues. Trimming cost V 3 bases and J 2 bases; bases outside gene matches: 6. The germline V gene has CDR1 LNHDA and CDR2 SQIVND (reference sequence). DNA of the CDR3: TGTGCCAGTAGTATCCTCGGACTAGCGGCAAACACCGGGGAGCTGTTTTTT. Protein: CASSILGLAANTGELFF.

The chain joins TRBV24-1 to TRBJ2-1, with D maybe TRBD2 (5 bases). Per the germline V gene, CDR1 is KGHDR and CDR2 is SFDVKD. CDR3 length: 14 residues. V was pared by 5 bases and J by 5 bases, with 12 bases between. CDR3: CATSVFGNDNEQFF. CDR3 DNA: TGTGCCACCAGTGTGTTCGGGAACGACAATGAGCAGTTCTTC.

The chain combines TRBV11-2 with TRBJ1-4; D unresolved. The CDR3 has 13 amino acids. Deletions cut 5 bases from V and 5 bases from J, with 9 bases between. CDR1 is SGHAT, CDR2 FQNNGV, per germline. CDR3 in DNA: TGTGCCAGCAGCCCGACGGGGAATGAAAAACTGTTTTTT. It is translated as CASSPTGNEKLFF.

The genes are TRBV6-5 and TRBJ1-2; 7 nucleotides align to TRBD1. The CDR3 runs 15 residues. J was trimmed by 1 base and V by 4 bases; bases with no gene match: 6. CDR1 is MNHEY, CDR2 SVGAGI, per germline. The CDR3 protein is CASSSTGAYNYGYTF. The CDR3 nucleotides read TGTGCCAGCAGTTCAACAGGGGCGTATAACTATGGCTACACCTTC.

The rearrangement uses TRBV28 and TRBJ2-1, with D perhaps TRBD1 (5 bases). This CDR3 is 16 amino acids long. V was clipped by 4 bases and J by 2 bases, with 15 bases between them. Germline V gene data show CDR1 as MDHEN and CDR2 as SYDVKM. As DNA, the CDR3 is TGTGCCAGCAGTTCTATGGGGCTAGGTACCTACAATGAGCAGTTCTTC. Translation gives CASSSMGLGTYNEQFF.

The rearrangement uses TRBV18 and TRBJ2-2, with 8 bases identical to TRBD1. The CDR3 is made up of 16 amino acids. With 6 bases clipped from V and 5 bases from J, the junction kept 11 bases outside the gene matches. In germline, CDR1 is KGHSH, CDR2 LQKENI. The CDR3 is CASSLTDRGWTGELFF. CDR3 coding DNA: TGTGCCAGCTCCCTCACCGACAGGGGCTGGACCGGGGAGCTGTTTTTT. Full variable domain (missing parts from reference TRBV18 and TRBJ2-2): NAGVMQNPRHLVRRRGQEARLRCSPMKGHSHVYWYRQLPEEGLKFMVYLQKENIIDESGMPKERFSAEFPKEGPSILRIQQVVRGDSAAYFCASSLTDRGWTGELFFGEGSRLTVL.

This rearrangement joins TRBV6-5 to TRBJ1-5; no clear D gene. The germline V gene has CDR1 MNHEY and CDR2 SVGAGI. Trimming shortened V by 6 bases and J by 6 bases, and 15 bases separated the two germline ends. The CDR3 has 14 amino acids. The CDR3 DNA follows: TGTGCCAGCAGGAGACGACCGGCGGGTCAGCCCCAGCATTTT. Amino acid sequence: CASRRRPAGQPQHF.

This clone turned up a few times. The chain carries TRBV24-1 and TRBJ1-5; 10 positions agree with TRBD1. V trimming: 7 bases; J trimming: 10 bases; junction bases outside the gene matches: 6. Looked up from germline, CDR1 is KGHDR and CDR2 is SFDVKD. The CDR3 runs to 13 residues. Here the CDR3 reads CATRGQGPRPQHF. The CDR3, as DNA: TGTGCCACCAGGGGACAGGGGCCACGCCCCCAGCATTTT.

The CDR3 DNA reads as TGTGCCAGCATTCAAGGACAGTCCATCTCTGGGGCCAACGTCCTGACTTTC. This sequence encodes CASIQGQSISGANVLTF. The chain uses TRBV3-1 (or the pseudogene TRBV3-2) and TRBJ2-6, with D perhaps TRBD1 (6 bases). CDR3 length equals 17 residues. The germline gives CDR1 LGHDT, CDR2 YNNKEL (reference sequence). Trimming shortened V by 7 bases and J by 0 bases, and 16 bases separated the two germline ends.

The chain carries TRBV24-1 and TRBJ1-1; 9 bases align to TRBD1. The CDR3 spans 13 residues. Trimming cost V 10 bases and J 0 bases; bases outside gene matches: 2. Germline CDR1 and CDR2: KGHDR and SFDVKD. The CDR3 DNA is TGTGCCACACAGGGGGCTGTGAACACTGAAGCTTTCTTT. It specifies CATQGAVNTEAFF.

As DNA, the CDR3 is TGTGCCAGCAGCTTAGGGACAGGGGTAGGCTCACCCCTCCACTTT. Its protein product is CASSLGTGVGSPLHF. The rearrangement joins TRBV7-9 to TRBJ1-6, with 9 bases lining up with TRBD1. The CDR3 runs to 15 residues. Germline V gene data show CDR1 as SEHNR and CDR2 as FQNEAQ (reference sequence). J gave up 10 bases and V 1 base, and 5 bases lay outside the gene matches. Filled out from reference TRBV7-9 and TRBJ1-6, the complete variable domain reads DTGVSQNPRHKITKRGQNVTFRCDPISEHNRLYWYRQTLGQGPEFLTYFQNEAQLEKSRLLSDRFSAERPKGSFSTLEIQRTEQGDSAMYLCASSLGTGVGSPLHFGNGTRLTVT.

J is TRBJ2-1 and V is TRBV7-2, with 8 bases identical to TRBD1. V was pared by 4 bases and J by 9 bases, with 11 bases of the junction left unmatched. Germline CDR1 reads SGHTA; CDR2 reads FQGNSA. The CDR3 totals 15 residues. The CDR3 spells CASSSQAGGDFEQFF. The CDR3 DNA is TGTGCCAGCAGCTCCCAGGCAGGGGGCGATTTTGAGCAGTTCTTC. Variable domain in full (rest from reference TRBV7-2 and TRBJ2-1): GAGVSQSPSNKVTEKGKDVELRCDPISGHTALYWYRQSLGQGLEFLIYFQGNSAPDKSGLPSDRFSAERTGGSVSTLTIQRTQQEDSAVYLCASSSQAGGDFEQFFGPGTRLTVL.

The chain joins TRBV27 to TRBJ1-5, with 7 bases fitting TRBD1. CDR3 length: 15 residues. Germline lookup yields CDR1 MNHEY and CDR2 SMNVEV (reference sequence). V trimming: 6 bases; J trimming: 4 bases; junction bases outside the gene matches: 9. CDR3 bases: TGTGCCAGCAGGGTAGGGGGACAGCCTAATCAGCCCCAGCATTTT. Amino acid sequence: CASRVGGQPNQPQHF.

This clone is a singleton in its sample. This rearrangement joins TRBV4-3 to TRBJ2-5, with D possibly being TRBD1 (5 bases). Trimming pared 0 bases from V and 3 bases from J, leaving 11 bases between. Germline lookup yields CDR1 LGHNA and CDR2 YSLEER. The CDR3 length is 15 residues. CDR3 in amino acids: CASSQDWGREETQYF. CDR3 in DNA: TGCGCCAGCAGCCAAGATTGGGGCAGGGAAGAGACCCAGTACTTC.

The chain uses TRBV18 and TRBJ2-1; a weak D match, TRBD1 (5 bases). Per the germline V gene, CDR1 is KGHSH and CDR2 is LQKENI. The germline V and J ends were trimmed by 2 bases and 13 bases, with 15 bases remaining between them. This CDR3 is 13 amino acids long. The CDR3 here is CASSPVGRQGQFF. Here the CDR3 DNA reads TGTGCCAGCTCACCAGTGGGGCGACAAGGACAGTTCTTC. Supplemented by reference TRBV18 and TRBJ2-1, the full variable domain reads NAGVMQNPRHLVRRRGQEARLRCSPMKGHSHVYWYRQLPEEGLKFMVYLQKENIIDESGMPKERFSAEFPKEGPSILRIQQVVRGDSAAYFCASSPVGRQGQFFGPGTRLTVL.

This clone was found a few times. The chain is built from TRBV19 and TRBJ2-1; 7 bases are shared with TRBD2. The CDR3 sequence is 13 residues long. V lost 4 bases and J lost 7; bases outside the gene matches: 4. CDR1 is LNHDA and CDR2 is SQIVND in the germline V gene (reference sequence). CDR3: CASSTYGGNEQFF. As DNA, the CDR3 is TGTGCCAGTAGTACTTACGGGGGGAATGAGCAGTTCTTC.

The rearrangement uses TRBV24-1 and TRBJ1-2; 8 nucleotides align to TRBD1. The CDR3 is 14 amino acids. V dropped 3 bases and J dropped 2; count of bases not matched to a gene: 1. The germline V gene has CDR1 KGHDR and CDR2 SFDVKD. The CDR3: CATSDGDRNYGYTF. The CDR3 nucleotides are TGTGCCACCAGTGATGGGGACAGGAACTATGGCTACACCTTC.

The gene calls are TRBV7-8 and TRBJ1-1; the D gene is possibly TRBD1 (6 bases). The CDR3 extends over 16 amino acids. Germline V gene sequence: CDR1 SGHVS, CDR2 FQNEAQ. V lost 4 bases to trimming and J lost 1 base, with 16 bases between them. CDR3 protein: CASSSVLTQGNTEAFF. The CDR3 DNA follows: TGTGCCAGCAGCTCCGTGCTAACACAGGGGAACACTGAAGCTTTCTTT. The whole variable domain, remainder taken from reference TRBV7-8 and TRBJ1-1, is GAGVSQSPRYKVAKRGQDVALRCDPISGHVSLFWYQQALGQGPEFLTYFQNEAQLDKSGLPSDRFFAERPEGSVSTLKIQRTQQEDSAVYLCASSSVLTQGNTEAFFGQGTRLTVV.

The chain carries TRBV5-1 and TRBJ2-5, with D possibly matching TRBD1 (5 bases). The CDR3 covers 14 residues. Germline V gene data show CDR1 as SGHRS and CDR2 as YFSETQ. V dropped 2 bases and J dropped 2 bases, with 10 bases sitting between them. The CDR3 nucleotides read TGCGCCAGCAGCTTAGAGACAGTTCAAGAGACCCAGTACTTC. Its translation is CASSLETVQETQYF.